This record concerns one TCR beta chain sequence. Assignments of participants to cohorts depended upon their own reported clinical history. Source study methods: Amplification of reference gene primers was used by the study to estimate nucleated cell counts. The method was immunoSEQ multiplex PCR; TCRdb's version includes in-frame clones alone and lacks a portion of them. V and J calls and clone size come straight from that table; D and trimming were deduced from the DNA. The sample has 400,000 to 550,000 clones; 87% are singletons. The sample belongs to a study of blood T cell repertoires in COVID-19. Across the whole study: COVID-19 samples from acute and convalescent phases originated in the United States, Italy and Spain. Sources were T cells, B-cell-depleted T cells, or PBMCs; the material itself was cDNA or gDNA.

The CDR3 spans 15 residues. The V and J ends lost 4 bases and 4 bases, in that order; junction bases with no gene match: 9. Germline CDR1 reads LGHDT; CDR2 reads YNNKEL (reference sequence). The V gene is TRBV3-1 (or the pseudogene TRBV3-2), the J gene TRBJ1-1; 7 nucleotides agree with TRBD1. The clonotype was recovered from a young woman with acute COVID-19. The source material was PBMCs or T cells enriched from blood (not recorded which). CDR3 nucleotide sequence: TGTGCCAGCAGCCGCGTCAGACAGGGCTTCACTGAAGCTTTCTTT. Translated, it gives CASSRVRQGFTEAFF.